This TCR beta chain was captured in a study of T-cell memory formation after mild COVID-19. This clonotype was seen a handful of times. Its target is not known. TCRdb reprocessed the 5' RACE reads with MiXCR, giving one entry per CDR3 protein. The sample includes 360,000 or so distinct CDR3 sequences, around 27% of them seen just once. Study-wide points: Among clones contracting day 15 to 85, CD4/CD8 was balanced, whereas later expanders leaned CD4+.

The CDR3 is 15 residues long. Germline assignment: CDR1 LGHNA and CDR2 YNFKEQ. Deletions cut 1 base from V and 7 bases from J, with 16 bases between. The source material was PBMCs or a T cell subset sorted from them (not recorded which). This chain links TRBV4-2 with TRBJ1-1; D call uncertain. This TCR derives from an adult woman who had mild COVID-19 (a few samples of this study predate the infection). Cell type and time point are not known. CDR3 nucleotide sequence: TGTGCCAGCAGCCAAGCGAGGAAAGGAACTATTGAAGCTTTCTTT. The encoded protein is CASSQARKGTIEAFF.